These T cell receptor beta chains were read from a single sample in a study of T-cell memory formation after mild COVID-19. TCRdb independently ran MiXCR on the 5' RACE reads; one entry per CDR3 protein. The sample consists of 470,000 or so distinct CDR3 sequences, 15% to 20% of them appearing once. Material for sequencing was PBMCs or a T cell subset sorted from them (not recorded which). These receptors all stem from an adult woman who had mild COVID-19 (a few samples of this study predate the infection). Cell type and time point are not known. CDR3s include the opening cysteine and the closing phenylalanine or tryptophan. The order of the fields is CDR3 DNA, CDR3 protein, D gene, J gene, V gene, clone size. D genes are given only for firm matches. Expanded clones get a size class; other rows say once, few or many, or leave the size out.

TGTGCCAGCTCACCTTTAACGCGCTATACCTACAATGAGCAGTTCTTC	CASSPLTRYTYNEQFF	NA	TRBJ2-1	TRBV18	few
TGTGCCAGCAGTTCGACAGGGGGCCACTCCTACGAGCAGTACTTC	CASSSTGGHSYEQYF	TRBD1	TRBJ2-7	TRBV6-5	few
TGTGCCAGCTCCCTGCCGGGGGTAGGATACGAGCAGTACTTC	CASSLPGVGYEQYF	NA	TRBJ2-7	TRBV18	NA
TGCAGCGTGGATGAGTCAGGGTGGGCAGATACGCAGTATTTT	CSVDESGWADTQYF	NA	TRBJ2-3	TRBV29-1	NA
TGTGCCAGCAGCTTAGTACGACAGGGGGCTGGGGACACTGAAGCTTTCTTT	CASSLVRQGAGDTEAFF	TRBD1	TRBJ1-1	TRBV11-2	NA
TGTGCCAGCAGCCAAGACTCGGGGGTATACGAGCAGTACTTC	CASSQDSGVYEQYF	NA	TRBJ2-7	TRBV4-2	NA
TGTGCCAGCAGCAAAATCCTCAGGGAAAATTCACCCCTCCACTTT	CASSKILRENSPLHF	NA	TRBJ1-6	TRBV21-1	NA
TGTGCCAGCAACCGCCGTGGGCCTAGCGGGACAGATACGCAGTATTTT	CASNRRGPSGTDTQYF	TRBD2	TRBJ2-3	TRBV5-5	few
TGTGCCAGCAGTTTCGGCCCGAACACCGGGGAGCTGTTTTTT	CASSFGPNTGELFF	NA	TRBJ2-2	TRBV6-2/TRBV6-3	few
TGTGCCAGCAGTTCTCCGGGGACCGACCTCTCTGGAAACACCATATATTTT	CASSSPGTDLSGNTIYF	NA	TRBJ1-3	TRBV12-3/TRBV12-4	NA
TGCGCCAGCAGCCAAGATCTGACAGTCTCCTACGAGCAGTACTTC	CASSQDLTVSYEQYF	NA	TRBJ2-7	TRBV4-1	few
TGTGCCTGGAGTCCCCGGGACAGGGGGTTCACAGATACGCAGTATTTT	CAWSPRDRGFTDTQYF	TRBD1	TRBJ2-3	TRBV30	many
TGTGCCACCAGTGACCTGACTCCCGGGGAGGACATTCAGTACTTC	CATSDLTPGEDIQYF	NA	TRBJ2-4	TRBV24-1	NA
TGTGCCAGCAGCTTAGGAGCTAGCGGGCCCTACAATGAGCAGTTCTTC	CASSLGASGPYNEQFF	TRBD2	TRBJ2-1	TRBV11-2	NA
TGCAGCGTTGAAGATCGGACAGGACACGCGAGCACAGATACGCAGTATTTT	CSVEDRTGHASTDTQYF	TRBD1	TRBJ2-3	TRBV29-1	few
TGCGCCAGCAGCTTTGCCGAGCGAGAGACCCAGTACTTC	CASSFAERETQYF	NA	TRBJ2-5	TRBV5-1	NA
TGTGCCAGCAGCTTGGTGCGGGGCCCCCAAGAGACCCAGTACTTC	CASSLVRGPQETQYF	NA	TRBJ2-5	TRBV7-2	few
TGTGCCAGCAGCCAAGGGGATTATAACTATGGCTACACCTTC	CASSQGDYNYGYTF	NA	TRBJ1-2	TRBV3-1	many
TGTGCCTGGAGTGGCACGAACACTGAAGCTTTCTTT	CAWSGTNTEAFF	NA	TRBJ1-1	TRBV30	NA
TGTGCCAGCAGCCGAAAAGGGGGGGCGCGGGGTGACTATGGCTACACCTTC	CASSRKGGARGDYGYTF	NA	TRBJ1-2	TRBV3-1	few
TGTGCCAGCAGCTTGAATGCTCGCGATACGCAGTATTTT	CASSLNARDTQYF	NA	TRBJ2-3	TRBV7-2	many
TGTGCCAGTAGTAGGGGACAGGGATTGAAATCTGGGGCCAACGTCCTGACTTTC	CASSRGQGLKSGANVLTF	TRBD1	TRBJ2-6	TRBV19	few
TGTGCCAGCAGCCAAGTCGGGGCTAACACTGAAGCTTTCTTT	CASSQVGANTEAFF	NA	TRBJ1-1	TRBV3-1	NA
TGTGCCAGCAGGGCACTAGCGGAGACCTACAATGAGCAGTTCTTC	CASRALAETYNEQFF	TRBD2	TRBJ2-1	TRBV2	NA
TGTGCCAGCAGCCAGGGCCAGCGAGAGCAGTACTTC	CASSQGQREQYF	NA	TRBJ2-7	TRBV7-9	few
TGTGCCAGCAGCTTAACAGGACACCTGGACTACGAGCAGTACTTC	CASSLTGHLDYEQYF	NA	TRBJ2-7	TRBV5-6	NA
TGCAGCGTTGTAACTTCATCGGAGGGCCGGGAGCAGTACTTC	CSVVTSSEGREQYF	NA	TRBJ2-7	TRBV29-1	NA
TGTGCCAGCAGCACCGGGACAGGCACCGGGGAGCTGTTTTTT	CASSTGTGTGELFF	TRBD1	TRBJ2-2	TRBV5-5	few
TGTGCCTGGAGTGTAAGCATTGGTCCAGGAGCTTTCTTT	CAWSVSIGPGAFF	NA	TRBJ1-1	TRBV30	NA
TGCAGCGTTGCGGGGGACATTCAGTACTTC	CSVAGDIQYF	NA	TRBJ2-4	TRBV29-1	NA
TGTGCCAGCAGTTCGCCTTCGTGGAACACTGAAGCTTTCTTT	CASSSPSWNTEAFF	NA	TRBJ1-1	TRBV27	many
TGCAGCGTTGGTAGGGGCACAGATACGCAGTATTTT	CSVGRGTDTQYF	NA	TRBJ2-3	TRBV29-1	NA
TGTGCCAGCAGTGAAGTAGACTTCGCCTACGAGCAGTACTTC	CASSEVDFAYEQYF	NA	TRBJ2-7	TRBV2	NA
TGTGCCATCATGGAGGGGCCTGGCTACGAGCAGTACTTC	CAIMEGPGYEQYF	NA	TRBJ2-7	TRBV10-3	NA
TGTGCCAGCAGTGAAGGGGACAACTATGGCTACACCTTC	CASSEGDNYGYTF	NA	TRBJ1-2	TRBV2	few
TGTGCCAGCAGTGGGACAGCTCAGAGCTCCTACAATGAGCAGTTCTTC	CASSGTAQSSYNEQFF	NA	TRBJ2-1	TRBV2	NA
TGTGCCACCAGCAGATACTATCTGGGGGAATGGGGCTACACCTTC	CATSRYYLGEWGYTF	NA	TRBJ1-2	TRBV15	few
TGTGCCAGTGGCGGGACTAGCGGGGCCAGGGATACGCAGTATTTT	CASGGTSGARDTQYF	TRBD2	TRBJ2-3	TRBV19	NA
TGCGCCAGCAGCCAAGGGCAGGGCCCTAAGGGCACTGAAGCTTTCTTT	CASSQGQGPKGTEAFF	NA	TRBJ1-1	TRBV4-1	few